Listed here are 21 T cell receptor beta chains from one sample, sequenced in a study of shared clonotypes between healthy human individuals (TCRdb year 2020). The library was prepared using the immunoSEQ multiplex PCR assay. TCRdb carries this immuneACCESS record with in-frame sequences only. Its versions omit some clonotypes, under half of them owing to an unresolved V gene in the studies checked, with the rest unexplained. The sample yields a few million clones; 80% to 95% were counted once. Approximately 0.41% of the sample goes to the ten largest clones. The specimen sequenced was naive CD4+ T cells from PBMCs. Read against the paper, the sample's cell subset or site label means: CD45RA+ positively selected. The receptors derive from a man between 18 and 29 years old in good health. Some clones in this sample may be carry-over from other donors' samples.

This chain joins TRBV28 and TRBJ2-5, with D possibly matching TRBD1 (6 bases). CDR3 length: 13 amino acids. Germline V CDR1 and CDR2: MDHEN, SYDVKM. V lost 10 bases and J lost 2, with 14 bases in between. The CDR3 reads CATMGHRQETQYF. DNA of the CDR3: TGTGCCACTATGGGACACCGACAAGAGACCCAGTACTTC.

This chain links TRBV29-1 with TRBJ1-2, with D hard to call. Germline V gene sequence: CDR1 SQVTM, CDR2 ANQGSEA. There are 13 residues in the CDR3. V was cut by 7 bases and J by 4 bases, with 16 bases left in between. CDR3 protein: CSGASGISYGYTF. CDR3 in DNA: TGCAGCGGCGCCTCGGGGATTAGCTATGGCTACACCTTC.

This chain joins TRBV9 and TRBJ1-2; the D gene is possibly TRBD1 (6 bases). V shed 3 bases and J shed 6 bases, with 12 bases lying between them. This CDR3 is 13 amino acids long. CDR1 and CDR2 (germline): SGDLS, YYNGEE. The CDR3 bases are TGTGCCAGCAGCGGAAGCGGGGGCAATGGCTACACCTTC. Amino acids: CASSGSGGNGYTF.

This clone appeared a single time. CDR3: CASSTLTGTGEAFF. For the CDR3, the DNA is TGTGCCAGCTCAACGTTGACAGGGACCGGTGAAGCTTTCTTT. The V call is TRBV18, the J call TRBJ1-1; TRBD1 aligns across 7 bases. CDR1 is KGHSH and CDR2 is LQKENI in the germline V gene. The CDR3 runs 14 residues. The junction had 10 bases not matched to a gene; V was cut back by 5 bases and J by 7 bases.

The chain has TRBV15 and TRBJ2-3, with TRBD2 matching over 10 bases. The V and J ends lost 5 bases and 4 bases, in that order; junction bases with no gene match: 6. Per germline, CDR1 LNHNV and CDR2 YYDKDF (reference sequence). There are 15 residues in the CDR3. CDR3 residues: CATSDPSGSADTQYF. DNA for the CDR3: TGTGCCACCAGCGATCCTAGCGGGAGCGCAGATACGCAGTATTTT.

This chain connects TRBV30 to TRBJ2-3, with a possible D match to TRBD2 (5 bases). V lost 3 bases, J lost 0 bases, and 10 bases lay in between. Germline values: CDR1 GTSNPN, CDR2 SVGIG (reference sequence). The length of the CDR3 is 14 residues. The CDR3 nucleotides read TGTGCCTGGAGAGCGGCCCACAGCACAGATACGCAGTATTTT. Its protein is CAWRAAHSTDTQYF.

This chain uses TRBV28 with TRBJ2-1; the match to TRBD1 covers 8 bases. Unmatched junction bases numbered 7, after V lost 8 bases and J lost 4 bases. The CDR3 has 14 amino acids. Germline CDR1 MDHEN, CDR2 SYDVKM. This CDR3 is CASYDRGRYNEQFF. CDR3 DNA sequence: TGTGCCAGCTATGACAGGGGCAGGTACAATGAGCAGTTCTTC.

The V call is TRBV29-1, the J call TRBJ2-3; 8 nucleotides agree with TRBD1. The length of the CDR3 is 13 residues. Germline CDR1 is SQVTM and CDR2 is ANQGSEA. J was trimmed by 4 bases and V by 4 bases; bases with no gene match: 4. The CDR3 coding sequence is TGCAGCGTTGTGTCAGGGGGCGCAGATACGCAGTATTTT. Protein: CSVVSGGADTQYF.

The chain employs TRBV7-2 and TRBJ2-3; no definite D call. Trimming pared 3 bases from V and 5 bases from J, leaving 6 bases between. The CDR3 loop spans 12 amino acids. The germline gives CDR1 SGHTA, CDR2 FQGNSA. Here the CDR3 DNA reads TGTGCCAGCAGCTTCTCGTTAGATACGCAGTATTTT. This sequence encodes CASSFSLDTQYF.

The table lists this clone with a count of one. The chain employs TRBV27 and TRBJ1-5, with TRBD1 as a possible D gene (6 bases). The CDR3 consists of 16 residues. V was shortened by 1 base and J by 0 bases, with 10 bases between the two germline ends. Germline values: CDR1 MNHEY, CDR2 SMNVEV (reference sequence). Here the CDR3 reads CASSLFGGDSNQPQHF. Here the CDR3 DNA reads TGTGCCAGCAGTTTATTTGGGGGCGATAGCAATCAGCCCCAGCATTTT.

This chain uses TRBV2 with TRBJ2-1; D unresolved. The CDR3 length is 17 residues. The V end was cut by 7 bases, the J end by 6 bases, with 25 bases between. Germline V gene data show CDR1 as SNHLY and CDR2 as FYNNEI. CDR3 nucleotides: TGTGCCAGCACTCGAAACCCCACAGCCCTTCCAGGCAATGAGCAGTTCTTC. Amino acid sequence: CASTRNPTALPGNEQFF.

V is TRBV5-4 and J is TRBJ1-4; D call uncertain. Between the trimmed V and J ends, which lost 4 bases and 3 bases, there was a span of 13 bases. Germline values: CDR1 SGHNT, CDR2 YYREEE (reference sequence). The CDR3 is made up of 15 amino acids. The CDR3 DNA reads TGTGCCAGCAGCCCAGCCTTTGGATCTAATGAAAAACTGTTTTTT. Protein product: CASSPAFGSNEKLFF. The complete variable domain, with remaining parts taken from reference TRBV5-4 and TRBJ1-4, reads ETGVTQSPTHLIKTRGQQVTLRCSSQSGHNTVSWYQQALGQGPQFIFQYYREEENGRGNFPPRFSGLQFPNYSSELNVNALELDDSALYLCASSPAFGSNEKLFFGSGTQLSVL.

The V gene is TRBV7-2, the J gene TRBJ2-7; 9 bases map to TRBD1. In germline, CDR1 is SGHTA, CDR2 FQGNSA. V was clipped by 0 bases and J by 2 bases; unmatched bases: 5. CDR3 length equals 16 residues. CDR3 residues: CASSLAGTGITYEQYF. For the CDR3, the DNA is TGTGCCAGCAGCTTAGCGGGGACAGGGATTACCTACGAGCAGTACTTC.

V usage is TRBV19 and J usage is TRBJ1-2, with D unclear. Trimming pared 4 bases from V and 5 bases from J, leaving 5 bases between. CDR3 size: 11 residues. Germline values: CDR1 LNHDA, CDR2 SQIVND (reference sequence). CDR3 region: CASSRRYGYTF. CDR3 DNA: TGTGCCAGTAGTAGGCGGTATGGCTACACCTTC. Looking up the rest from reference TRBV19 and TRBJ1-2 gives the full variable domain: DGGITQSPKYLFRKEGQNVTLSCEQNLNHDAMYWYRQDPGQGLRLIYYSQIVNDFQKGDIAEGYSVSREKKESFPLTVTSAQKNPTAFYLCASSRRYGYTFGSGTRLTVV.

The J gene is TRBJ2-7, the V gene TRBV9; 7 nucleotides line up with TRBD1. In germline, CDR1 is SGDLS, CDR2 YYNGEE. After removal of 3 bases from V and 2 bases from J, the junction contained 11 bases not matched to a gene. CDR3 size: 16 residues. CDR3 loop: CASSAAPQGFAYEQYF. The CDR3 nucleotides are TGTGCCAGCAGCGCCGCCCCACAGGGGTTCGCCTACGAGCAGTACTTC.

The chain uses TRBV5-1 and TRBJ2-7, with TRBD1 matching 7 bases. The CDR3 covers 14 residues. The trim removed 3 bases at V and 2 bases at J, leaving 5 bases unmatched. Germline V gene sequence: CDR1 SGHRS, CDR2 YFSETQ. CDR3 in amino acids: CASSSAGTAYEQYF. The CDR3 DNA reads TGCGCCAGCAGCTCCGCCGGGACAGCCTACGAGCAGTACTTC.

V gene TRBV4-3 combines with J gene TRBJ1-1; 7 nucleotides match TRBD1. Germline lookup yields CDR1 LGHNA and CDR2 YSLEER. V shed 1 base, J shed 0 bases, and the junction held 5 bases outside the gene matches. The CDR3 sequence is 16 residues long. The CDR3 DNA reads TGCGCCAGCAGCCAAGGGCAGGGGGTTTTGAACACTGAAGCTTTCTTT. Its translation: CASSQGQGVLNTEAFF.

The V and J genes are TRBV15 and TRBJ2-3, with 7 nucleotides matching TRBD2. CDR1 is LNHNV, CDR2 YYDKDF, per germline (reference sequence). The CDR3 has 12 residues. Trimming cost V 0 bases and J 15 bases; bases outside gene matches: 6. CDR3 loop: CATSREGREGYF. The CDR3 region has the DNA TGTGCCACCAGCAGAGAGGGCAGGGAGGGTTATTTT.

Regarding this clone: Distinct nucleotide sequences in the sample also encode this CDR3. The chain carries TRBV5-1 and TRBJ1-2; D gene ambiguous. V lost 0 bases to trimming and J lost 2 bases, with 11 bases between them. Germline CDR1 reads SGHRS; CDR2 reads YFSETQ. The CDR3 is 15 residues long. CDR3 amino acids: CASSLAPPANYGYTF. CDR3 coding DNA: TGCGCCAGCAGCTTGGCCCCTCCTGCGAACTATGGCTACACCTTC.

The V call is TRBV7-9, the J call TRBJ2-1, with no clear D. Trimming shortened V by 5 bases and J by 2 bases, and 16 bases separated the two germline ends. CDR1 SEHNR and CDR2 FQNEAQ come from the germline V gene (reference sequence). The CDR3 is 16 amino acids. CDR3 bases: TGTGCCAGCAGCCCCCGGATAACGCCCACCTACAATGAGCAGTTCTTC. This encodes CASSPRITPTYNEQFF.

V usage is TRBV7-3 and J usage is TRBJ2-1, with 9 bases lining up with TRBD2. CDR1 is SGHTA, CDR2 FQGTGA, per germline. The CDR3 consists of 14 residues. V was pared by 2 bases and J by 6 bases, with 2 bases of the junction left unmatched. CDR3 in amino acids: CASSLLAGSNEQFF. The CDR3 nucleotides read TGTGCCAGCAGCTTACTAGCGGGAAGCAATGAGCAGTTCTTC.